This TCR beta chain was sequenced in a study of patients with pleural tuberculosis. Worth noting for this clonotype: Being one base from a much bigger clone, this may be a read error.

TCRdb re-derived calls from the reads in MiXCR, one entry per CDR3 protein. The repertoire has approximately 50,000 distinct CDR3 sequences, about 7.3% of them found once; the top ten carry around 15%. Per the germline V gene, CDR1 is SQVTM and CDR2 is ANQGSEA. This CDR3 comprises 11 residues. The chain employs TRBV29-1 and TRBJ2-3; TRBD1 might be the D (5 bases). The TCR originated in a human donor with pleural tuberculosis. CDR3 DNA sequence: TGCAGCGTGCGAGTCACAGGTACGCAGTATTTT. Protein product: CSVRVTGTQYF.